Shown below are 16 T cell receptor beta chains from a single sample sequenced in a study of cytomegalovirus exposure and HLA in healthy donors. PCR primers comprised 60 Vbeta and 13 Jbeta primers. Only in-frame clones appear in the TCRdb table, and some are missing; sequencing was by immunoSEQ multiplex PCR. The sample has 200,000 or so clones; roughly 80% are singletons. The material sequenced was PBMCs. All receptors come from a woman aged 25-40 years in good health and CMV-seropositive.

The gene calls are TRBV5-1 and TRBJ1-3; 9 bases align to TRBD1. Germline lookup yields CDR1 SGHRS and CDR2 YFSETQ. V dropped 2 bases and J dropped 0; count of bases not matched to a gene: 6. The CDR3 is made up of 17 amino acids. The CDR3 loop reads CASSLRQGGSSGNTIYF. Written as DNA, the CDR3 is TGCGCCAGCAGCTTACGACAGGGGGGGAGCTCTGGAAACACCATATATTTT.

CDR3 loop: CASSGQGSRGYTF. DNA for the CDR3: TGTGCCAGCAGTGGACAGGGTTCCCGCGGCTACACCTTC. V and J are TRBV6-5 and TRBJ1-2; 8 nucleotides align to TRBD1. The CDR3 loop spans 13 amino acids. V shed 5 bases and J 8 bases; nucleotides not matched to a gene: 7. The V gene's germline CDR1 is MNHEY and CDR2 SVGAGI.

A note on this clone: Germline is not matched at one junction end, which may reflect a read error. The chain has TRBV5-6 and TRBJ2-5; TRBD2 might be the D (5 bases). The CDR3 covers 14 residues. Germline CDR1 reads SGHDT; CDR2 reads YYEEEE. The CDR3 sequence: CASTLMRRGETQYF. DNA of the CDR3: TGTGCCAGCACCTTGATGAGGCGCGGGGAGACCCAGTACTTC.

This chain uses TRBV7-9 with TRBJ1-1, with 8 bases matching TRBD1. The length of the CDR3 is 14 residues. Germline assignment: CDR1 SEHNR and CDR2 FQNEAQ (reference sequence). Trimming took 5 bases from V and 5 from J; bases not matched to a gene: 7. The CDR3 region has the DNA TGTGCCAGCAGCACGGACAGGGTATGGACTGAAGCTTTCTTT. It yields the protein CASSTDRVWTEAFF.

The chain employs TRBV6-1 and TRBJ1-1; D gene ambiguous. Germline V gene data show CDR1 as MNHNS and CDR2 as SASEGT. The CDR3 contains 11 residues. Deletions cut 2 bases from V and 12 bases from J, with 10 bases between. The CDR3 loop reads CASSERGTPFF. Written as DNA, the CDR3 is TGTGCCAGCAGTGAACGAGGTACGCCTTTCTTT.

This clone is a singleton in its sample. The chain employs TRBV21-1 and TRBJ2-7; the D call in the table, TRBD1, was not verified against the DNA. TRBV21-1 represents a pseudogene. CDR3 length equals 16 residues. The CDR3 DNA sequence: TGTGCCAGCAGCCCCGCGGCTGTCGGCAGGGTCGACGAGCAGTACTTC. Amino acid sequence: CASSPAAVGRVDEQYF.

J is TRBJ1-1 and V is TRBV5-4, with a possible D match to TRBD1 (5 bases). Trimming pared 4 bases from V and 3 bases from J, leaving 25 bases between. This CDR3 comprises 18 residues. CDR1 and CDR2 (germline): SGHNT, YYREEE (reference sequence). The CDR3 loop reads CASSQNKDTEREYTEAFF. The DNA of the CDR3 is TGTGCCAGCAGCCAAAATAAGGACACCGAACGTGAATACACTGAAGCTTTCTTT.

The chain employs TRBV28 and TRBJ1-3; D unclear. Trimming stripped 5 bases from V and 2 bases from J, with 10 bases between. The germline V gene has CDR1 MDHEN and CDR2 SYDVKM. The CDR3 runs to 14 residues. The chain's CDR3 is CASSPQAAGNTIYF. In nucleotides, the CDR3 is TGTGCCAGCAGTCCTCAGGCAGCTGGAAACACCATATATTTT.

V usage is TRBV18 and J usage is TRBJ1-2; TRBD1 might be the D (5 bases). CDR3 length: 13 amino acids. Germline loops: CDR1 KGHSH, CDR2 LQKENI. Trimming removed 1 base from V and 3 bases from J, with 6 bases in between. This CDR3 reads CASSPLGDYGYTF. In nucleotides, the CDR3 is TGTGCCAGCTCACCACTAGGGGACTATGGCTACACCTTC.

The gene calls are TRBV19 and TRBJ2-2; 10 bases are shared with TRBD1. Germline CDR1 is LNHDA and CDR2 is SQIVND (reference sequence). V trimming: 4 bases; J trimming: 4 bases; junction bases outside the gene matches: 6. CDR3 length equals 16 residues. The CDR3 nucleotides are TGTGCCAGTAGTACGACAGGGGGCCTCGTCACCGGGGAGCTGTTTTTT. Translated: CASSTTGGLVTGELFF.

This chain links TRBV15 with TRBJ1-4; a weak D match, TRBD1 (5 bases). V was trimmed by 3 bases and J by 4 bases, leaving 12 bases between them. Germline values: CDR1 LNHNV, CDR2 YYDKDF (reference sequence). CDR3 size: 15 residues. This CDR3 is CATSRVSGVNEKLFF. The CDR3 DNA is TGTGCCACCAGCAGGGTTTCGGGGGTTAATGAAAAACTGTTTTTT.

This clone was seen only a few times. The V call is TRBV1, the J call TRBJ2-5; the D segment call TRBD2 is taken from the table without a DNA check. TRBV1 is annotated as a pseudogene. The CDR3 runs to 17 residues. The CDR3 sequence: CTSSRPAGGLTQETQYF. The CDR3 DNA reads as TGCACCAGCAGCCGCCCAGCGGGGGGGCTTACCCAAGAGACCCAGTACTTC.

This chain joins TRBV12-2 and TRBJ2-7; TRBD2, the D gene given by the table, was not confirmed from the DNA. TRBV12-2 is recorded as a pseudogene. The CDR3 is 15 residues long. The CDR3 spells CASRLARTIPYEQYF. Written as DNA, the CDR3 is TGTGCAAGTCGCTTAGCCCGGACTATTCCTTACGAGCAGTACTTC.

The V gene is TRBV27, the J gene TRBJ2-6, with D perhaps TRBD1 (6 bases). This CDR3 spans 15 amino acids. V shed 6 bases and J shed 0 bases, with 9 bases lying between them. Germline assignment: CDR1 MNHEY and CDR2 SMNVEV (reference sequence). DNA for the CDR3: TGTGCCAGCAGCAAACAGGGCTCTGGGGCCAACGTCCTGACTTTC. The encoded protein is CASSKQGSGANVLTF. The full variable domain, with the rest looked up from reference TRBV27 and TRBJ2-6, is EAQVTQNPRYLITVTGKKLTVTCSQNMNHEYMSWYRQDPGLGLRQIYYSMNVEVTDKGDVPEGYKVSRKEKRNFPLILESPSPNQTSLYFCASSKQGSGANVLTFGAGSRLTVL.

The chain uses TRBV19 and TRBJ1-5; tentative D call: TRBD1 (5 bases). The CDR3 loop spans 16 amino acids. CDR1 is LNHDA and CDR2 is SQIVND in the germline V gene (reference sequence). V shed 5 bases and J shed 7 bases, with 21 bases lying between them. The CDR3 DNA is TGTGCCAGTAGTCACCTGCTGCAGGGTGAGAACCAGCCCCAGCATTTT. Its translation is CASSHLLQGENQPQHF.

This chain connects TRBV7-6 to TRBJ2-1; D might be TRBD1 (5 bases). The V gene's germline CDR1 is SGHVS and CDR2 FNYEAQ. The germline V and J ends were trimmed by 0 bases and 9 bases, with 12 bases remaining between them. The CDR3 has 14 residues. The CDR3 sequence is CASSLAESGFEQFF. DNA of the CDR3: TGTGCCAGCAGCTTAGCGGAGTCAGGGTTTGAGCAGTTCTTC.